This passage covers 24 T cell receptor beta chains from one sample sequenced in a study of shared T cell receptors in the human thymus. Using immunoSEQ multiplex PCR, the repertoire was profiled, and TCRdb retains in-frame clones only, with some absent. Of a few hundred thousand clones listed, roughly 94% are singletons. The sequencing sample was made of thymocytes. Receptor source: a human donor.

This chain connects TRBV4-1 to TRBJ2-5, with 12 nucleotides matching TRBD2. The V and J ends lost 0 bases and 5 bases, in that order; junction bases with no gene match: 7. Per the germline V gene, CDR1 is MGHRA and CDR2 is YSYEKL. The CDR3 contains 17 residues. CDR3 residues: CASSQDLAGGPGETQYF. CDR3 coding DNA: TGCGCCAGCAGCCAAGATCTAGCGGGAGGGCCAGGGGAGACCCAGTACTTC.

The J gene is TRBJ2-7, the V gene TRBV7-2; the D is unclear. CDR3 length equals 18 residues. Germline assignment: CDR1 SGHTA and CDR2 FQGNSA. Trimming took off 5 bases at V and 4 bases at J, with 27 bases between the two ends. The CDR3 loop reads CASSPRPRRTTPTYEQYF. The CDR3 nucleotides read TGTGCCAGCAGCCCGAGACCCAGGAGAACTACACCGACTTACGAGCAGTACTTC.

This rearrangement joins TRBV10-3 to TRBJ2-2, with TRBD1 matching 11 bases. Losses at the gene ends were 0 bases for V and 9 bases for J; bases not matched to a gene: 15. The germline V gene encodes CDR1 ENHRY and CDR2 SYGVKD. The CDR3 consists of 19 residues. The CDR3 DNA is TGTGCCATCAGTGAGTCGACAAGGACAGGGGGCCCCCGGCTCTGGGAGCTGTTTTTT. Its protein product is CAISESTRTGGPRLWELFF.

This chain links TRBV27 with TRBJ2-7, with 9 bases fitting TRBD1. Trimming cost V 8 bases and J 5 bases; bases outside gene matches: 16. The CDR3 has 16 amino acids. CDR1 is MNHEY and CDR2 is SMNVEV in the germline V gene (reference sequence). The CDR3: CASAEPRTGVGHEQYF. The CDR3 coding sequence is TGTGCCAGCGCCGAACCGCGGACAGGGGTAGGGCACGAGCAGTACTTC.

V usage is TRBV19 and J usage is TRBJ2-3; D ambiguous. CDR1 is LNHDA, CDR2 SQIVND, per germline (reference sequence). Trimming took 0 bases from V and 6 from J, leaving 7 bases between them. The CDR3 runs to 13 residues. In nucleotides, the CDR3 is TGTGCCAGTAGTATAGATGGGCGGGATACGCAGTATTTT. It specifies CASSIDGRDTQYF.

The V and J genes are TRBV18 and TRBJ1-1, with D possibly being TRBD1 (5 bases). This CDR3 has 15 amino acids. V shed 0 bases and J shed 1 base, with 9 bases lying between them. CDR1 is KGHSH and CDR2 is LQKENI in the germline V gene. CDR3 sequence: CASSPPGRQNTEAFF. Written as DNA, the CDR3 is TGTGCCAGCTCACCACCGGGACGTCAGAACACTGAAGCTTTCTTT.

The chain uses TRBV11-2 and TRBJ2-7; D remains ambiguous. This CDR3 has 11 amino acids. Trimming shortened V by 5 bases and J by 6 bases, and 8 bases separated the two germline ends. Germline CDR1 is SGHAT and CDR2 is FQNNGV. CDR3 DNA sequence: TGTGCCAGCAGCCCGCTTAGCGAGCAGTACTTC. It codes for CASSPLSEQYF. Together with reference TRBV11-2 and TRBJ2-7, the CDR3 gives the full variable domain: EAGVAQSPRYKIIEKRQSVAFWCNPISGHATLYWYQQILGQGPKLLIQFQNNGVVDDSQLPKDRFSAERLKGVDSTLKIQPAKLEDSAVYLCASSPLSEQYFGPGTRLTVT.

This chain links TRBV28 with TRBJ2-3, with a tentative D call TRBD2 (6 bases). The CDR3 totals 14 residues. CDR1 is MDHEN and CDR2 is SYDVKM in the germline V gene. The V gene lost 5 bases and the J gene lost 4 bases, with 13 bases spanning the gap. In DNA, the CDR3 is TGTGCCAGCAGTAGATTAGGGGAGGCAGATACGCAGTATTTT. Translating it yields CASSRLGEADTQYF.

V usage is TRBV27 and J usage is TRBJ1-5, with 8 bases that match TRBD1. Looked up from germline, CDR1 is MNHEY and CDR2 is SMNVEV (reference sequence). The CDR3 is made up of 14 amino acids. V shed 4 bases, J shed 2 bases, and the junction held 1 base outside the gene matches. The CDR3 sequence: CASSSTGGNQPQHF. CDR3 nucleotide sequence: TGTGCCAGCAGTTCGACAGGGGGCAATCAGCCCCAGCATTTT.

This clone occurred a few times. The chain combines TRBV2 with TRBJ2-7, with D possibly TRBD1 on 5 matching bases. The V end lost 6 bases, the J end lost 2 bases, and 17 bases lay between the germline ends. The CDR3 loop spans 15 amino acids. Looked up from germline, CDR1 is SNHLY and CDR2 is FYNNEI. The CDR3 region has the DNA TGTGCCAGCAGCCCACAGGCCGTTCTGCCCTACGAGCAGTACTTC. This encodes CASSPQAVLPYEQYF. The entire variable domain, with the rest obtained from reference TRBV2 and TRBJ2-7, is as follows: EPEVTQTPSHQVTQMGQEVILRCVPISNHLYFYWYRQILGQKVEFLVSFYNNEISEKSEIFDDQFSVERPDGSNFTLKIRSTKLEDSAMYFCASSPQAVLPYEQYFGPGTRLTVT.

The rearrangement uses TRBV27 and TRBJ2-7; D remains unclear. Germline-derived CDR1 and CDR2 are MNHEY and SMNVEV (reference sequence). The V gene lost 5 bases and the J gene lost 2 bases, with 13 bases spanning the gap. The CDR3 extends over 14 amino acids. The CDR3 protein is CASSPSQPAYEQYF. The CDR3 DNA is TGTGCCAGCAGTCCCTCACAACCCGCCTACGAGCAGTACTTC.

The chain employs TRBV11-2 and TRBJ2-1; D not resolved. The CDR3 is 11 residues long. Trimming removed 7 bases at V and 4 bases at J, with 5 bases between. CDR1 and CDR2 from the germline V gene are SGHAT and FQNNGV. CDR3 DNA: TGTGCCAGCATCCAATACAATGAGCAGTTCTTC. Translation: CASIQYNEQFF.

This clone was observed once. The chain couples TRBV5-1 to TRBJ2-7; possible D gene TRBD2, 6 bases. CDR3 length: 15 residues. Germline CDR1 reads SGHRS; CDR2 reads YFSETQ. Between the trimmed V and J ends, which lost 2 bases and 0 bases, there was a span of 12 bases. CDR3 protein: CASSFSPGASYEQYF. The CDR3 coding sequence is TGCGCCAGCAGCTTTTCCCCGGGAGCCTCCTACGAGCAGTACTTC.

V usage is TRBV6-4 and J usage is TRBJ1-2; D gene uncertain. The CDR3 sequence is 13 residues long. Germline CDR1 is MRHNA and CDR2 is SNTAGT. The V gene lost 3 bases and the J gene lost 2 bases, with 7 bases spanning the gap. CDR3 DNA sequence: TGTGCCAGCAGTGAGACTCGGAACTATGGCTACACCTTC. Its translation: CASSETRNYGYTF.

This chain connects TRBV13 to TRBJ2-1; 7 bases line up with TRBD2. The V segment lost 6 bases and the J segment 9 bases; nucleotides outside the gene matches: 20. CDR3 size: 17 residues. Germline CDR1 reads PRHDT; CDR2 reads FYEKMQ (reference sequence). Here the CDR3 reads CASRRAKPGLVSFEQFF. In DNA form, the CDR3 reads TGTGCCAGCAGGCGAGCCAAGCCCGGACTAGTGAGCTTTGAGCAGTTCTTC.

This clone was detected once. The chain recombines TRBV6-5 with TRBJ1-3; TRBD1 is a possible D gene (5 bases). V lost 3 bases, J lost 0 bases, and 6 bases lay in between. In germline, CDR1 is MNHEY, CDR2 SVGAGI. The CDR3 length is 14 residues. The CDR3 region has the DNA TGTGCCAGCAGTTATCAGGGCTCTGGAAACACCATATATTTT. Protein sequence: CASSYQGSGNTIYF.

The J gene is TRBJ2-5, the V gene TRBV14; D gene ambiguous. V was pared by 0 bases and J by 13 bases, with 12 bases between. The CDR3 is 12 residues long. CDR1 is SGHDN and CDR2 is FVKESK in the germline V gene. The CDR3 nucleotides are TGTGCCAGCAGCCAAGAGAGCCAGGTCCCGTACTTC. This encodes CASSQESQVPYF.

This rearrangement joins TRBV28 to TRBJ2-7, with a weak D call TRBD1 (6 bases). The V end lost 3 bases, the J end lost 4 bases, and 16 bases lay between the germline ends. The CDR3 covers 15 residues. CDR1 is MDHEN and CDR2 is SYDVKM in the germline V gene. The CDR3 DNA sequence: TGTGCCAGCAGTTTTCCCCACAGGGTTGCGTACGAGCAGTACTTC. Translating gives CASSFPHRVAYEQYF.

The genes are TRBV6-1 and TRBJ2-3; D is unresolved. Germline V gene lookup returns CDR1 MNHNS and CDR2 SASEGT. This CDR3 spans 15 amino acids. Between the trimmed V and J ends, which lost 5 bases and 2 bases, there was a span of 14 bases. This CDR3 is CASSWAEKFTDTQYF. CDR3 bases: TGTGCCAGCAGTTGGGCAGAGAAGTTCACAGATACGCAGTATTTT.

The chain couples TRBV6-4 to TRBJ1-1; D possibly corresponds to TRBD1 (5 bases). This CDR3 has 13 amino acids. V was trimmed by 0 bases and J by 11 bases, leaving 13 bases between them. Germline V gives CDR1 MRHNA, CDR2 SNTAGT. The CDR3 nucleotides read TGTGCCAGCAGTGACTCTCCCGACGGGGGTGCTTTCTTT. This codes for CASSDSPDGGAFF.

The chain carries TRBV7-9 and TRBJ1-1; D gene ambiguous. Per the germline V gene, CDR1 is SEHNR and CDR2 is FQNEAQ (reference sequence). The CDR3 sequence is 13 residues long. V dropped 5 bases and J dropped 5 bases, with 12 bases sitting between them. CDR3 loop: CASSLRGDTEAFF. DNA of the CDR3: TGTGCCAGCAGCCTTCGGGGAGATACTGAAGCTTTCTTT.

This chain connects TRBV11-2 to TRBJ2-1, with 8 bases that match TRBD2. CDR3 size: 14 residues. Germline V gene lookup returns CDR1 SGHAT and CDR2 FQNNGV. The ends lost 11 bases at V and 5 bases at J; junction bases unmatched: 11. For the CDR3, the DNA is TGTGCCCGCAAGGAGACTAGCGACAACAATGAGCAGTTCTTC. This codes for CARKETSDNNEQFF.

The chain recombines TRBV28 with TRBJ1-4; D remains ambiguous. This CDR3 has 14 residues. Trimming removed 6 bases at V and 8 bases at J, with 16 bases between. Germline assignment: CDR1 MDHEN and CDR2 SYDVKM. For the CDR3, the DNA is TGTGCCAGCAGCCTCAGGCGTACGAGAGAAAAACTGTTTTTT. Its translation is CASSLRRTREKLFF.

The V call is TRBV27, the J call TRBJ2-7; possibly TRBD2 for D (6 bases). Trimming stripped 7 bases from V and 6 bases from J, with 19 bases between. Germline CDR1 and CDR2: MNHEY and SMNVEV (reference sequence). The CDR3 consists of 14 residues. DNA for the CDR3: TGTGCCAGCAACCGACTAGGACCCGCCGCCGAGCAGTACTTC. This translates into CASNRLGPAAEQYF.